These 6 T cell receptor beta chains were all obtained from the same sample, sequenced in a study of prognosis after radiotherapy for stage I lung cancer. Genomic DNA provided the template from which TCR beta CDR3 was amplified by two-round multiplex PCR. Every TRBV and TRBJ gene had its own specific primer in first-round PCR. TCRdb passed the multiplex PCR reads through MiXCR, listing each CDR3 protein once. The sample has tens of thousands of distinct CDR3 sequences; roughly 44% are singletons. This material consisted of PBMCs, taken before or after stereotactic body radiation therapy (not recorded which). These TCRs come from a donor aged 50 or older with non-small cell lung cancer.

In regard to this clonotype: With only one base between it and a far larger clone, this is likely a read error. V gene TRBV6-8 combines with J gene TRBJ2-7; TRBD2 is a possible D gene (6 bases). CDR1 and CDR2 from the germline V gene are MNHGY and SAAAGT. This CDR3 comprises 14 residues. In DNA, the CDR3 is TGTTCCAGCCCTTGGGGGGACCTCCTCTACGAGCAGTACTTC. Translation: CSSPWGDLLYEQYF.

This clonotype was seen many times. A junction end diverges from the germline sequence, so it may reflect a read error. The V and J genes are TRBV11-3 and TRBJ2-7, with a possible D match to TRBD1 (6 bases). This CDR3 has 14 amino acids. The germline V gene has CDR1 SGHNT and CDR2 YENEEA. For the CDR3, the DNA is TGTGCCGGCAGCTCTACAGGGTTCTCCTACGAGCAGTACTTC. Protein: CAGSSTGFSYEQYF.

Within the sample, this clonotype is medium-sized. V and J are TRBV6-1 and TRBJ2-7; possibly TRBD2 for D (6 bases). Between the trimmed V and J ends, which lost 4 bases and 7 bases, there was a span of 8 bases. The CDR3 consists of 11 residues. Germline V gene sequence: CDR1 MNHNS, CDR2 SASEGT. The DNA for the CDR3 is TGTGCCAGCAGTGCCCTAGCGGAGCAGTACTTC. Its translation: CASSALAEQYF.

This clonotype was observed at least ten times. The chain carries TRBV5-6 and TRBJ2-7, with 13 bases lining up with TRBD2. V lost 5 bases and J lost 2; bases outside the gene matches: 7. The CDR3 extends over 16 amino acids. Germline values: CDR1 SGHDT, CDR2 YYEEEE. CDR3 protein: CASRRTSGRGAYEQYF. The CDR3 DNA reads TGTGCCAGCAGGCGGACTAGCGGGAGAGGGGCCTACGAGCAGTACTTC.

The rearrangement links TRBV2 to TRBJ2-1; D ambiguous. The germline CDR1 and CDR2 sequences are SNHLY and FYNNEI. With 9 bases removed from V and 6 bases from J, the gap between germline ends came to 15 bases. This CDR3 comprises 13 residues. This chain's CDR3 is CARAVWAGNEQFF. DNA for the CDR3: TGTGCCAGGGCAGTATGGGCTGGCAATGAGCAGTTCTTC. The full variable domain, completed using reference TRBV2 and TRBJ2-1, is EPEVTQTPSHQVTQMGQEVILRCVPISNHLYFYWYRQILGQKVEFLVSFYNNEISEKSEIFDDQFSVERPDGSNFTLKIRSTKLEDSAMYFCARAVWAGNEQFFGPGTRLTVL.

This clonotype has ten or more counts. The rearrangement joins TRBV7-8 to TRBJ2-3; 10 nucleotides match TRBD2. After removal of 5 bases from V and 0 bases from J, the junction contained 26 bases not matched to a gene. Germline V gene lookup returns CDR1 SGHVS and CDR2 FQNEAQ. CDR3 length: 23 amino acids. The CDR3 nucleotides read TGTGCCAGCAGCCCTTGGCTAGCGGGAGACCTGTTCCCAACTACAACTAGCACAGATACGCAGTATTTT. This codes for CASSPWLAGDLFPTTTSTDTQYF. Drawing the rest from reference TRBV7-8 and TRBJ2-3, the complete variable domain is GAGVSQSPRYKVAKRGQDVALRCDPISGHVSLFWYQQALGQGPEFLTYFQNEAQLDKSGLPSDRFFAERPEGSVSTLKIQRTQQEDSAVYLCASSPWLAGDLFPTTTSTDTQYFGPGTRLTVL.